These T cell receptor beta chains were read from a single sample in a study of blood T cell repertoires in COVID-19. Generated by immunoSEQ multiplex PCR, the TCRdb table keeps only in-frame clones and is missing some. Among some 400,000 clones listed, 90% were seen once. The sample consisted of peripheral blood. These receptors came from a man aged 18 to 30 with active or convalescent COVID-19. CDR3s include the opening cysteine and the closing phenylalanine or tryptophan. D genes are given only for firm matches. Expanded clones get a size class; other rows say once, few or many, or leave the size out.

- | TRBD1 | TRBJ2-2 | TRBV6-4 | CASSESRTGVNTGELFF | TGTGCCAGCAGTGAATCCCGGACAGGGGTAAACACCGGGGAGCTGTTTTTT
- | - | TRBJ2-3 | TRBV7-2 | CASSPLPRQPTDTQYF | TGTGCCAGCAGCCCACTTCCCCGCCAACCCACAGATACGCAGTATTTT
- | - | TRBJ2-1 | TRBV30 | CAWSVSSKADEQFF | TGTGCCTGGAGCGTTAGCTCTAAAGCCGATGAGCAGTTCTTC
- | TRBD2 | TRBJ2-1 | TRBV5-1 | CASSLGLAATYNEQFF | TGCGCCAGCAGCTTGGGGCTAGCGGCTACCTACAATGAGCAGTTCTTC
- | - | TRBJ2-7 | TRBV28 | CASSLARLYEQYF | TGTGCCAGCAGTTTAGCTAGACTCTACGAGCAGTACTTC
- | - | TRBJ1-4 | TRBV5-1 | CASSIGRENEKLFF | TGCGCCAGCAGCATCGGACGGGAGAATGAAAAACTGTTTTTT
- | - | TRBJ1-2 | TRBV28 | CASSPTNRALPPDGYTF | TGTGCCAGCAGTCCTACTAACCGAGCCCTTCCTCCGGATGGCTACACCTTC
few | - | TRBJ1-2 | TRBV28 | CASSPRGNGYTF | TGTGCCAGCAGCCCGAGGGGGAATGGCTACACCTTC
- | TRBD1 | TRBJ1-5 | TRBV19 | CASRVTGDNQPQHF | TGTGCCAGTAGGGTGACAGGGGACAATCAGCCCCAGCATTTT
- | - | TRBJ1-1 | TRBV7-2 | CASSAGTRNTEAFF | TGTGCCAGCAGTGCCGGGACAAGGAACACTGAAGCTTTCTTT
- | TRBD1 | TRBJ2-3 | TRBV6-5 | CASSSTGEPDTQYF | TGTGCCAGCAGTTCCACAGGGGAACCAGATACGCAGTATTTT
- | - | TRBJ1-4 | TRBV9 | CASSSDTGGQVGKLFF | TGTGCCAGCAGCTCAGACACGGGGGGGCAGGTCGGAAAACTGTTTTTT
- | TRBD1 | TRBJ2-3 | TRBV6-5 | CASSQTGMTDTQYF | TGTGCCAGCAGCCAGACAGGGATGACAGATACGCAGTATTTT
once | - | TRBJ1-3 | TRBV18 | CASSPVGGSGNTIYF | TGTGCCAGCTCACCAGTCGGGGGCTCTGGAAACACCATATATTTT
- | TRBD2 | TRBJ2-5 | TRBV6-2/TRBV6-3 | CASSRGLAGAAETQYF | TGTGCCAGCAGTCGTGGACTAGCGGGGGCCGCGGAGACCCAGTACTTC
once | - | TRBJ2-7 | TRBV4-2 | CASSHRTTYEQYF | TGTGCCAGCAGCCACAGAACCACCTACGAGCAGTACTTC
- | - | TRBJ1-2 | TRBV21-1 | CASSTPGQARGYTF | TGTGCCAGCAGCACCCCGGGACAGGCCCGCGGCTACACCTTC
once | - | TRBJ1-3 | TRBV3-1/TRBV3-2 | CASSQVQGGNTIYF | TGTGCCAGCAGCCAAGTTCAGGGGGGAAACACCATATATTTT
once | TRBD2 | TRBJ2-2 | TRBV28 | CALGPSGGANTGELFF | TGTGCCCTAGGTCCTAGCGGGGGGGCAAACACCGGGGAGCTGTTTTTT
- | TRBD1 | TRBJ1-1 | TRBV9 | CASSPSDRGLAEAFF | TGTGCCAGCAGCCCTTCGGACAGGGGCCTCGCTGAAGCTTTCTTT
- | TRBD2 | TRBJ2-3 | TRBV10-3 | CAAGVGTDTQYF | TGTGCCGCGGGAGTTGGCACAGATACGCAGTATTTT
- | - | TRBJ1-3 | TRBV7-2 | CASSLDHGAGNTIYF | TGTGCCAGCAGCTTAGATCATGGAGCTGGAAACACCATATATTTT
- | - | TRBJ2-5 | TRBV28 | CASRTGPQQETQYF | TGTGCCAGCAGAACAGGACCCCAGCAAGAGACCCAGTACTTC
- | - | TRBJ1-1 | TRBV2 | CASRRQKVDTEAFF | TGTGCCAGCAGAAGACAGAAGGTGGACACTGAAGCTTTCTTT
- | TRBD1 | TRBJ2-2 | TRBV10-3 | CATGTGDTGELFF | TGTGCCACCGGGACAGGGGACACCGGGGAGCTGTTTTTT
- | - | TRBJ2-2 | TRBV4-3 | CASSQHIPNTGELFF | TGCGCCAGCAGCCAACACATCCCTAACACCGGGGAGCTGTTTTTT
- | - | TRBJ2-2 | TRBV5-1 | CASSLWAIGDTGELFF | TGCGCCAGCAGCTTGTGGGCAATTGGCGACACCGGGGAGCTGTTTTTT
many | TRBD1 | TRBJ2-7 | TRBV9 | CASSVGGNRGEQYF | TGTGCCAGCAGCGTAGGAGGGAACAGGGGCGAGCAGTACTTC
- | TRBD1 | TRBJ2-7 | TRBV9 | CASSQGTGDYYEQYF | TGTGCCAGCAGCCAGGGGACAGGGGATTACTACGAGCAGTACTTC